These 32 T cell receptor beta chains originate from one sample sequenced in a study of shared clonotypes between healthy human individuals. Assay: immunoSEQ multiplex PCR; the TCRdb copy retains only in-frame clones and omits some. Among roughly 500,000 clones, roughly four fifths were seen once, and the ten largest hold 10% to 15%. The sample taken for sequencing was PBMCs. Every receptor here comes from a woman between 35 and 50 years old in good health. Some clones in this sample may be carry-over from other donors' samples.

The chain has TRBV6-5 and TRBJ1-2; 8 bases match TRBD1. This CDR3 has 13 amino acids. Germline trimming cut 4 bases from V and 8 bases from J; bases unmatched to any gene: 6. The germline V gene encodes CDR1 MNHEY and CDR2 SVGAGI. The CDR3 here is CASSSTGGRGYTF. CDR3 nucleotides: TGTGCCAGCAGTTCAACAGGGGGAAGAGGCTACACCTTC.

This chain joins TRBV7-2 and TRBJ1-2, with 9 bases fitting TRBD1. The V gene end was trimmed by 3 bases and the J gene end by 8 bases; junction bases not matched to a gene: 13. The CDR3 runs 16 residues. Looked up from germline, CDR1 is SGHTA and CDR2 is FQGNSA. CDR3 sequence (DNA): TGTGCCAGCAGCTTCCCCCCGGGACAGGGTTTTGGAGGCTACACCTTC. The encoded protein is CASSFPPGQGFGGYTF.

The chain links TRBV4-2 to TRBJ1-5; D may be TRBD1 (6 bases). Trimming took 0 bases from V and 5 from J, leaving 14 bases between them. Germline CDR1 LGHNA, CDR2 YNFKEQ. The CDR3 covers 16 residues. CDR3 amino acids: CASSQDVQGGDQPQHF. CDR3 sequence (DNA): TGTGCCAGCAGCCAAGATGTACAGGGAGGTGATCAGCCCCAGCATTTT.

This clone has just a few counts. The chain combines TRBV4-2 with TRBJ2-2; D unclear. Trimming removed 0 bases from V and 6 bases from J, with 11 bases in between. The CDR3 spans 15 residues. CDR1 and CDR2 (germline): LGHNA, YNFKEQ. In DNA, the CDR3 is TGTGCCAGCAGCCAAGATCCCAGCGCGGCCGGGGAGCTGTTTTTT. The encoded protein is CASSQDPSAAGELFF.

This clone was detected a few times. The V gene is TRBV6-4, the J gene TRBJ2-7; the match to TRBD2 covers 9 bases. The length of the CDR3 is 16 residues. Losses at the gene ends were 0 bases for V and 4 bases for J; bases not matched to a gene: 7. Germline assignment: CDR1 MRHNA and CDR2 SNTAGT. CDR3 DNA sequence: TGTGCCAGCAGTGACTCGGCTAGCGGGAAGATATACGAGCAGTACTTC. Translated: CASSDSASGKIYEQYF.

Points on this clone: A far larger clone is a single base away, which makes a read error likely. The same CDR3 arises from other DNA sequences in this sample as well. The chain links TRBV27 to TRBJ2-7; unclear D gene. Per the germline V gene, CDR1 is MNHEY and CDR2 is SMNVEV (reference sequence). The length of the CDR3 is 11 residues. V lost 4 bases and J 0 bases, leaving 1 base between the germline ends. CDR3 sequence (DNA): TGTGCCAGCAGTTCCTCCTACGAGCAGTACTTC. Translated, it gives CASSSSYEQYF.

The V call is TRBV5-1, the J call TRBJ1-1; no firm D call. The CDR3 runs 14 residues. Trimming left V 4 bases short and J 1 base short, with 11 bases between. Germline values: CDR1 SGHRS, CDR2 YFSETQ. The CDR3 protein is CASSPDTGNTEAFF. The CDR3 DNA reads as TGCGCCAGCAGCCCCGACACGGGGAACACTGAAGCTTTCTTT. Looking up the rest from reference TRBV5-1 and TRBJ1-1 gives the full variable domain: KAGVTQTPRYLIKTRGQQVTLSCSPISGHRSVSWYQQTPGQGLQFLFEYFSETQRNKGNFPGRFSGRQFSNSRSEMNVSTLELGDSALYLCASSPDTGNTEAFFGQGTRLTVV.

A note on this clone: At one end, the junction sequence differs from germline, possibly due to a read error. The chain links TRBV28 to TRBJ1-3; no definite D call. The germline V gene has CDR1 MDHEN and CDR2 SYDVKM. The CDR3 is made up of 14 amino acids. The CDR3 DNA sequence: TGTGGCAGCAGTTTGACCACCGCTGGAAACACCATATATTTT. Its protein is CGSSLTTAGNTIYF. Supplemented by reference TRBV28 and TRBJ1-3, the full variable domain reads DVKVTQSSRYLVKRTGEKVFLECVQDMDHENMFWYRQDPGLGLRLIYFSYDVKMKEKGDIPEGYSVSREKKERFSLILESASTNQTSMYLCGSSLTTAGNTIYFGEGSWLTVV.

This clone was detected only a few times. The chain recombines TRBV18 with TRBJ1-2; 8 positions match TRBD1. After removal of 3 bases from V and 4 bases from J, the junction contained 7 bases not matched to a gene. CDR3 length equals 15 residues. Looked up from germline, CDR1 is KGHSH and CDR2 is LQKENI. In nucleotides, the CDR3 is TGTGCCAGCTCACCCGGACAGGGCCCCCTCTATGGCTACACCTTC. Translated, it gives CASSPGQGPLYGYTF.

V and J are TRBV10-2 and TRBJ2-5, with D unresolved. The germline CDR1 and CDR2 sequences are WSHSY and SAAADI. The CDR3 runs to 13 residues. V shed 6 bases and J shed 8 bases, with 16 bases lying between them. CDR3 residues: CASRTDSLPTQYF. CDR3 nucleotides: TGCGCCAGCAGAACCGACTCCCTACCCACCCAGTACTTC.

The V gene is TRBV5-1, the J gene TRBJ2-2; D is perhaps TRBD1 or TRBD2 (5 bases each). The length of the CDR3 is 14 residues. V lost 2 bases and J lost 4, with 9 bases in between. Germline V lookup: CDR1 SGHRS, CDR2 YFSETQ. CDR3 nucleotide sequence: TGCGCCAGCAGCTTCGACAGCGGCACCGGGGAGCTGTTTTTT. This sequence encodes CASSFDSGTGELFF. Filled out from reference TRBV5-1 and TRBJ2-2, the complete variable domain reads KAGVTQTPRYLIKTRGQQVTLSCSPISGHRSVSWYQQTPGQGLQFLFEYFSETQRNKGNFPGRFSGRQFSNSRSEMNVSTLELGDSALYLCASSFDSGTGELFFGEGSRLTVL.

The V gene is TRBV5-4, the J gene TRBJ2-7; 10 positions agree with TRBD1. The CDR3 totals 15 residues. Germline values: CDR1 SGHNT, CDR2 YYREEE (reference sequence). With 4 bases clipped from V and 0 bases from J, the junction kept 4 bases outside the gene matches. DNA of the CDR3: TGTGCCAGCAGCCCGGGACAGGGGAACTCCTACGAGCAGTACTTC. Protein sequence: CASSPGQGNSYEQYF.

This clone was observed a handful of times. The gene calls are TRBV18 and TRBJ2-1; a possible D gene is TRBD2 (6 bases). This CDR3 is built from 16 residues. The ends were cut back, 3 bases at V and 4 bases at J, with 16 bases in the middle. Germline V gene data show CDR1 as KGHSH and CDR2 as LQKENI. The CDR3 is CASSPGRTTTYNEQFF. The CDR3 DNA is TGTGCCAGCTCACCGGGTAGGACTACAACTTACAATGAGCAGTTCTTC.

V usage is TRBV11-2 and J usage is TRBJ2-1; D unresolved. Trimming pared 8 bases from V and 4 bases from J, leaving 12 bases between. The CDR3 totals 13 residues. Germline V gene sequence: CDR1 SGHAT, CDR2 FQNNGV. The CDR3: CASGRMAYNEQFF. For the CDR3, the DNA is TGTGCCAGCGGTAGGATGGCTTACAATGAGCAGTTCTTC.

Only one count was recorded for this clone. This chain links TRBV11-2 with TRBJ2-3; D remains ambiguous. V lost 3 bases and J 1 base, leaving 8 bases between the germline ends. The CDR3 has 14 residues. Germline V gives CDR1 SGHAT, CDR2 FQNNGV. The CDR3 loop is CASSFSAGTDTQYF. In nucleotides, the CDR3 is TGTGCCAGCAGCTTCTCGGCGGGCACAGATACGCAGTATTTT. The full variable domain, its missing parts supplied by reference TRBV11-2 and TRBJ2-3, is EAGVAQSPRYKIIEKRQSVAFWCNPISGHATLYWYQQILGQGPKLLIQFQNNGVVDDSQLPKDRFSAERLKGVDSTLKIQPAKLEDSAVYLCASSFSAGTDTQYFGPGTRLTVL.

In the case of this clone: Other DNA sequences of this sample code for an identical CDR3. The chain links TRBV7-9 to TRBJ1-2, with D perhaps TRBD1 (5 bases). Germline lookup yields CDR1 SEHNR and CDR2 FQNEAQ (reference sequence). The CDR3 contains 15 residues. Trimming shortened V by 6 bases and J by 4 bases, and 18 bases separated the two germline ends. The chain's CDR3 is CASSLSGTEVYGYTF. In nucleotides, the CDR3 is TGTGCCAGCAGTTTATCCGGGACGGAAGTCTATGGCTACACCTTC. Combining the CDR3 with reference TRBV7-9 and TRBJ1-2 gives the whole variable domain DTGVSQNPRHKITKRGQNVTFRCDPISEHNRLYWYRQTLGQGPEFLTYFQNEAQLEKSRLLSDRFSAERPKGSFSTLEIQRTEQGDSAMYLCASSLSGTEVYGYTFGSGTRLTVV.

In its sample, this clone was seen once. The V call is TRBV5-4, the J call TRBJ2-7; either TRBD1 or TRBD2 may supply D (5 bases each). Germline CDR1 SGHNT, CDR2 YYREEE (reference sequence). V lost 0 bases, J lost 3 bases, and 13 bases lay in between. The CDR3 totals 15 residues. In DNA form, the CDR3 reads TGTGCCAGCAGCTTGGGTCGGGACCCGAACTACGAGCAGTACTTC. This gives the protein CASSLGRDPNYEQYF.

The chain recombines TRBV2 with TRBJ2-7, with D maybe TRBD1 (5 bases). The germline V gene encodes CDR1 SNHLY and CDR2 FYNNEI. This CDR3 region has 13 residues. Trimming removed 4 bases from V and 5 bases from J, with 12 bases in between. The CDR3 region has the DNA TGTGCCAGCAGTGGATTCAGGGTCCACGAGCAGTACTTC. This encodes CASSGFRVHEQYF.

The J gene is TRBJ2-2, the V gene TRBV9, with D tentatively TRBD2 (5 bases). Germline V gene lookup returns CDR1 SGDLS and CDR2 YYNGEE. Trimming removed 6 bases at V and 1 base at J, with 13 bases between. This CDR3 contains 15 residues. The CDR3 region has the DNA TGTGCCAGCACGCACGGGGATCGGAACACCGGGGAGCTGTTTTTT. It translates to CASTHGDRNTGELFF. The entire variable domain, with the rest obtained from reference TRBV9 and TRBJ2-2, is as follows: DSGVTQTPKHLITATGQRVTLRCSPRSGDLSVYWYQQSLDQGLQFLIQYYNGEERAKGNILERFSAQQFPDLHSELNLSSLELGDSALYFCASTHGDRNTGELFFGEGSRLTVL.

This chain joins TRBV28 and TRBJ2-3, with D unclear. This CDR3 is 10 amino acids long. Trimming took off 4 bases at V and 8 bases at J, with 4 bases between the two ends. Germline V gene sequence: CDR1 MDHEN, CDR2 SYDVKM. This chain's CDR3 is CASSSRTQYF. The CDR3 bases are TGTGCCAGCAGTTCTCGTACGCAGTATTTT. The variable domain in full, completed from reference TRBV28 and TRBJ2-3, reads DVKVTQSSRYLVKRTGEKVFLECVQDMDHENMFWYRQDPGLGLRLIYFSYDVKMKEKGDIPEGYSVSREKKERFSLILESASTNQTSMYLCASSSRTQYFGPGTRLTVL.

The V and J genes are TRBV28 and TRBJ1-1; 8 bases are shared with TRBD1. Germline V lookup: CDR1 MDHEN, CDR2 SYDVKM. Trimming took 6 bases from V and 4 from J; bases not matched to a gene: 10. CDR3 length: 15 residues. CDR3 nucleotides: TGTGCCAGCAGCTCCCGACAGGGGTGGATCACTGAAGCTTTCTTT. Translation gives CASSSRQGWITEAFF.

The chain combines TRBV28 with TRBJ2-3, with D perhaps TRBD1 or TRBD2 (5 bases each). The CDR3 runs to 16 residues. Germline V gives CDR1 MDHEN, CDR2 SYDVKM. The V gene lost 3 bases and the J gene lost 6 bases, with 19 bases spanning the gap. The CDR3 spells CASSFVGALKVDTQYF. CDR3 bases: TGTGCCAGCAGTTTCGTCGGGGCCCTAAAGGTCGATACGCAGTATTTT.

The V call is TRBV6-5, the J call TRBJ2-2; no clear D gene. V was pared by 0 bases and J by 4 bases, with 6 bases between. CDR1 MNHEY and CDR2 SVGAGI come from the germline V gene. The CDR3 totals 14 residues. CDR3 coding DNA: TGTGCCAGCAGTTACTCGCATCTCACCGGGGAGCTGTTTTTT. Its protein product is CASSYSHLTGELFF.

J is TRBJ2-7 and V is TRBV28; D unresolved. Germline assignment: CDR1 MDHEN and CDR2 SYDVKM. This CDR3 comprises 12 residues. V was trimmed by 2 bases and J by 6 bases, leaving 8 bases between them. Here the CDR3 reads CASSLDFGEQYF. CDR3 nucleotides: TGTGCCAGCAGTTTAGATTTCGGCGAGCAGTACTTC. The full variable domain, with the rest looked up from reference TRBV28 and TRBJ2-7, is DVKVTQSSRYLVKRTGEKVFLECVQDMDHENMFWYRQDPGLGLRLIYFSYDVKMKEKGDIPEGYSVSREKKERFSLILESASTNQTSMYLCASSLDFGEQYFGPGTRLTVT.

The chain couples TRBV15 to TRBJ1-6, with a possible D match to TRBD1 (5 bases). This CDR3 contains 13 residues. The germline V gene has CDR1 LNHNV and CDR2 YYDKDF (reference sequence). Trimming left V 8 bases short and J 7 bases short, with 12 bases between. The CDR3 sequence is CATASRDNSPLHF. CDR3 sequence (DNA): TGTGCCACCGCGTCCAGGGACAATTCACCCCTCCACTTT.

To note about this clone: Possible read error: a much larger clone is one base away. Different DNA sequences within this sample yield the same CDR3. This chain connects TRBV20-1 to TRBJ2-5, with D uncertain. The CDR3 loop spans 11 amino acids. With 6 bases removed from V and 2 bases from J, the gap between germline ends came to 7 bases. Germline CDR1 reads DFQATT; CDR2 reads SNEGSKA (reference sequence). The CDR3 nucleotides are TGCAGTGCCGATTCGCAAGAGACCCAGTACTTC. Translated, it gives CSADSQETQYF.

This sequence joins TRBV15 and TRBJ2-7; 7 nucleotides match TRBD1. The CDR3 covers 15 residues. The V segment lost 1 base and the J segment 2 bases; nucleotides outside the gene matches: 5. CDR1 is LNHNV, CDR2 YYDKDF, per germline (reference sequence). CDR3 nucleotides: TGTGCCACCAGCAGAGCTGGGACAGCAGCCTACGAGCAGTACTTC. Translating it yields CATSRAGTAAYEQYF. Full variable domain (rest looked up from reference TRBV15 and TRBJ2-7): DAMVIQNPRYQVTQFGKPVTLSCSQTLNHNVMYWYQQKSSQAPKLLFHYYDKDFNNEADTPDNFQSRRPNTSFCFLDIRSPGLGDTAMYLCATSRAGTAAYEQYFGPGTRLTVT.

The V and J genes are TRBV7-6 and TRBJ2-7; 8 bases fit TRBD1. The V segment lost 0 bases and the J segment 1 base; nucleotides outside the gene matches: 5. Germline CDR1 and CDR2: SGHVS and FNYEAQ. The CDR3 extends over 16 amino acids. The CDR3 DNA follows: TGTGCCAGCAGCTTAGCCCGGACAGGGTTGTCCTACGAGCAGTACTTC. Translating gives CASSLARTGLSYEQYF.

This clone was recorded once. The chain recombines TRBV5-1 with TRBJ2-1; D may be TRBD1 (5 bases). V was cut by 4 bases and J by 4 bases, with 15 bases left in between. This CDR3 spans 15 amino acids. The V gene's germline CDR1 is SGHRS and CDR2 YFSETQ. CDR3 in amino acids: CASSPPQGGYNEQFF. CDR3 nucleotide sequence: TGCGCCAGCAGCCCACCGCAGGGCGGTTACAATGAGCAGTTCTTC.

The rearrangement links TRBV4-1 to TRBJ1-3, with D possibly being TRBD1 (5 bases). V gave up 3 bases and J gave up 0 bases, with 21 bases separating them. Germline V gene sequence: CDR1 MGHRA, CDR2 YSYEKL. There are 19 residues in the CDR3. The CDR3 nucleotides are TGCGCCAGCAGCCAGACCCATCGACAGAAACTAAGCTCTGGAAACACCATATATTTT. Translated, it gives CASSQTHRQKLSSGNTIYF.

This rearrangement joins TRBV9 to TRBJ1-2; the D gene is possibly TRBD1 (6 bases). Per the germline V gene, CDR1 is SGDLS and CDR2 is YYNGEE. The CDR3 consists of 13 residues. V was trimmed by 3 bases and J by 4 bases, leaving 10 bases between them. The CDR3 protein is CASSGGQTYGYTF. CDR3 DNA sequence: TGTGCCAGCAGCGGTGGACAGACCTATGGCTACACCTTC.

This clone appeared a few times. The J gene is TRBJ2-2, the V gene TRBV7-8; 11 nucleotides match TRBD2. The CDR3 is 16 residues long. J gave up 6 bases and V 4 bases, and 7 bases lay outside the gene matches. The germline CDR1 and CDR2 sequences are SGHVS and FQNEAQ. The CDR3 coding sequence is TGTGCCAGCAGCTCTGGGGTAGCGGGAGGGCCCGGGGAGCTGTTTTTT. Protein: CASSSGVAGGPGELFF.